A single TCR beta chain is shown here with its context. As yet, its antigen is unknown. Germline values: CDR1 SQVTM, CDR2 ANQGSEA. Trimming cost V 6 bases and J 7 bases, with 9 bases left between them. This CDR3 comprises 10 residues. The assay was immunoSEQ multiplex PCR, and TCRdb's table has in-frame clones only and misses some. The sample has about 120,000 clones, 90% seen once. The sample is drawn from a study of T cell responses to AZD1222 COVID-19 vaccine. Study-level points and caveats: Spike-specific TCR breadth and depth went up after people got two AZD1222 doses. Among those given AZD1222, only 6 or 7 were seropositive at baseline.

This chain joins TRBV29-1 and TRBJ1-1; TRBD1 might be the D (5 bases). This clonotype was sampled from an adult in good health. The material was peripheral blood, obtained on day 0 of MenACWY control vaccination. This chain's CDR3 is CSVGHNEAFF. For the CDR3, the DNA is TGCAGCGTCGGACATAATGAAGCTTTCTTT.